This T cell receptor beta chain was sequenced in a study of T cells in Graves' hyperthyroidism and ophthalmopathy. Looking at the study overall: Pretreatment peripheral blood was obtained at initial diagnosis.

CDR1 is DFQATT and CDR2 is SNEGSKA in the germline V gene (reference sequence). CDR3 length: 13 residues. J lost 4 bases, V lost 5 bases, and 6 bases had no gene match. This clonotype was found many times. Its antigen is unknown. Disease duration was under 3 months in the ophthalmopathy patients, who also had a Clinical Activity Score of at least 3 and a NOSPECS grade of at least 4. The investigators amplified TCR beta CDR3 regions from RNA transcripts. With the HTBI primer set, the TCR CDR3 went through a first round of RT-PCR. TCRdb recomputed calls from the multiplex PCR reads with MiXCR, one row per CDR3 protein. The sample shows roughly 380,000 distinct CDR3 sequences, 15% to 20% of them seen only once. The study, taken as a whole, reports: Researchers found most expanded thyroid clonotypes above 0.001 in blood as well. Before onset, by a median of around six months, the model predicted ophthalmopathy.

The specimen was blood. The chain links TRBV20-1 to TRBJ2-7, with 9 nucleotides matching TRBD1. The TCR sequence derives from a woman aged 40 to 55 with Graves' ophthalmopathy. CDR3 amino acids: CSAPLTGGYEQYF. The CDR3 bases are TGCAGTGCTCCTTTGACAGGGGGATACGAGCAGTACTTC.